The 11 T cell receptor beta chains presented below share a single source sample, sequenced in a study of cytomegalovirus exposure and HLA in healthy donors. The PCR made use of 60 Vbeta and 13 Jbeta primers. Generated by immunoSEQ multiplex PCR, the TCRdb table keeps only in-frame clones and is missing some. Here the sample spans some 160,000 clones, about 70% being singletons. Sequencing was carried out using PBMCs. The receptor set was obtained from a woman aged 40 to 50 in good health and CMV-seronegative.

This chain connects TRBV10-3 to TRBJ1-1; 8 bases align to TRBD1. The junction had 9 bases not matched to a gene; V was cut back by 0 bases and J by 0 bases. Germline V gene data show CDR1 as ENHRY and CDR2 as SYGVKD. CDR3 size: 18 residues. The CDR3 is CAISESDRERGMNTEAFF. The CDR3 DNA is TGTGCCATCAGTGAGTCGGACAGGGAGAGGGGTATGAACACTGAAGCTTTCTTT.

The chain links TRBV5-6 to TRBJ2-5; 7 nucleotides match TRBD2. CDR3 length equals 15 residues. Germline values: CDR1 SGHDT, CDR2 YYEEEE. The ends lost 4 bases at V and 2 bases at J; junction bases unmatched: 8. The CDR3 is CASSGRWGGQETQYF. In nucleotides, the CDR3 is TGTGCCAGCAGCGGGCGGTGGGGGGGTCAAGAGACCCAGTACTTC.

The chain has TRBV4-2 and TRBJ2-5; 13 nucleotides line up with TRBD2. This CDR3 region has 16 residues. Per the germline V gene, CDR1 is LGHNA and CDR2 is YNFKEQ. Unmatched junction bases numbered 6, after V lost 4 bases and J lost 4 bases. Here the CDR3 DNA reads TGTGCCAGCAGCCCTGCACTAGCGGGAGGGCCAGAGACCCAGTACTTC. It translates to CASSPALAGGPETQYF.

This chain joins TRBV2 and TRBJ2-5; D might be TRBD1 (5 bases). With 7 bases removed from V and 5 bases from J, the gap between germline ends came to 14 bases. This CDR3 is built from 13 residues. Germline V CDR1 and CDR2: SNHLY, FYNNEI. CDR3 region: CASIPDIEETQYF. The CDR3 nucleotides are TGTGCCAGCATCCCGGACATTGAGGAGACCCAGTACTTC.

The J gene is TRBJ2-2, the V gene TRBV21-1; whether TRBD1, the table's D call, matches the DNA was not checked. TRBV21-1 is recorded as a pseudogene. CDR3 length: 17 residues. The CDR3 loop reads CASSLFIYGQRSGELFF. DNA for the CDR3: TGTGCCAGCAGCTTATTCATCTATGGACAGAGATCCGGGGAGCTGTTTTTT.

The V gene is TRBV5-1, the J gene TRBJ2-7; D is uncertain. The CDR3 has 12 amino acids. V was trimmed by 1 base and J by 4 bases, leaving 6 bases between them. CDR1 and CDR2 (germline): SGHRS, YFSETQ. This CDR3 reads CASSLSGYEQYF. CDR3 bases: TGCGCCAGCAGCTTGTCCGGTTACGAGCAGTACTTC.

The CDR3 DNA reads TGTGCCAGCAGTGATCGGGACAGTTTCTCCTACGAGCAGTACTTC. Translated: CASSDRDSFSYEQYF. V usage is TRBV6-1 and J usage is TRBJ2-7; 7 bases are a match to TRBD1. Germline loops: CDR1 MNHNS, CDR2 SASEGT. The junction had 5 bases not matched to a gene; V was cut back by 3 bases and J by 0 bases. This CDR3 spans 15 amino acids.

This clone has just a few counts. The J gene is TRBJ2-7, the V gene TRBV4-1; 9 bases are a match to TRBD2. V gave up 3 bases and J gave up 3 bases; unmatched junction bases: 12. CDR1 is MGHRA and CDR2 is YSYEKL in the germline V gene. CDR3 length: 17 amino acids. CDR3 amino acids: CASSHHGSGTSSYEQYF. In DNA form, the CDR3 reads TGCGCCAGCAGCCACCACGGGTCCGGGACTAGCAGCTACGAGCAGTACTTC.

This clone is a singleton in its sample. The chain links TRBV7-8 to TRBJ1-5; TRBD1 matches 8 bases. This CDR3 spans 16 amino acids. Unmatched junction bases numbered 5, after V lost 1 base and J lost 3 bases. Germline CDR1 is SGHVS and CDR2 is FQNEAQ. The chain's CDR3 is CASSLDQGAINQPQHF. CDR3 sequence (DNA): TGTGCCAGCAGCTTAGATCAGGGGGCCATCAATCAGCCCCAGCATTTT.

CDR3 in amino acids: CASSEGLFLSYEQYF. DNA of the CDR3: TGCGCCAGCAGCGAAGGACTCTTCCTCTCCTACGAGCAGTACTTC. This chain joins TRBV5-1 and TRBJ2-7; perhaps TRBD2 as D (5 bases). The CDR3 covers 15 residues. V lost 4 bases and J 0 bases, leaving 14 bases between the germline ends. Per germline, CDR1 SGHRS and CDR2 YFSETQ.

The chain couples TRBV2 to TRBJ2-7; 9 nucleotides agree with TRBD2. This CDR3 has 15 amino acids. CDR1 is SNHLY and CDR2 is FYNNEI in the germline V gene. V was clipped by 9 bases and J by 0 bases; unmatched bases: 9. CDR3 in amino acids: CASQAPSGDSYEQYF. The CDR3 coding sequence is TGTGCCAGTCAGGCCCCTAGCGGGGACTCCTACGAGCAGTACTTC.